A single sample is the source of the 4 T cell receptor beta chains below, sequenced in a study of graft-versus-host responses after intestinal transplantation. TCRdb's copy holds only in-frame clones and misses some; the assay was immunoSEQ multiplex PCR. The data contain about 21,000 clones, approximately 92% of them seen just once; the ten biggest clones take up roughly 43%. Specimen: PBMCs, collected around 270 days after intestinal transplant. These receptor sequences come from a human patient who received an intestinal transplant, so some T cells may come from the graft donor.

This chain links TRBV30 with TRBJ1-3; D is uncertain. This CDR3 contains 13 residues. V lost 5 bases to trimming and J lost 0 bases, with 8 bases between them. Germline V gene data show CDR1 as GTSNPN and CDR2 as SVGIG (reference sequence). The CDR3: CAWAGISGNTIYF. The CDR3 DNA reads TGTGCCTGGGCCGGGATCTCTGGAAACACCATATATTTT. The full variable domain, in which reference TRBV30 and TRBJ1-3 provide the parts outside the CDR3, is SQTIHQWPATLVQPVGSPLSLECTVEGTSNPNLYWYRQAAGRGLQLLFYSVGIGQISSEVPQNLSASRPQDRQFILSSKKLLLSDSGFYLCAWAGISGNTIYFGEGSWLTVV.

J is TRBJ1-2 and V is TRBV7-9; D unclear. Trimming removed 5 bases at V and 5 bases at J, with 12 bases between. The germline CDR1 and CDR2 sequences are SEHNR and FQNEAQ (reference sequence). The CDR3 loop spans 13 amino acids. The CDR3 DNA is TGTGCCAGCAGCCCCCCCCCGCATTATGGCTACACCTTC. Translating it yields CASSPPPHYGYTF.

V is TRBV10-1 and J is TRBJ2-1; 10 nucleotides match TRBD2. The germline V gene encodes CDR1 WNHNN and CDR2 SYGVQD (reference sequence). This CDR3 region has 14 residues. J lost 4 bases, V lost 4 bases, and 1 base had no gene match. CDR3: CASSGTSGYNEQFF. DNA of the CDR3: TGCGCCAGCAGTGGGACTAGCGGTTACAATGAGCAGTTCTTC.

The rearrangement links TRBV5-1 to TRBJ2-5; weak D call: TRBD1 (5 bases). Matching the DNA end better, TRBJ2-7 makes the J call doubtful. The germline V gene encodes CDR1 SGHRS and CDR2 YFSETQ. The CDR3 contains 16 residues. The CDR3 nucleotides are TGCGCCAGCAGCTTGGATTCCCGGGCAGGGCCCTACGAGCAGTACTTC. Translating it yields CASSLDSRAGPYEQYF.